This TCR beta chain is from a study of shared clonotypes between healthy human individuals. Across the whole study: Used for every donor were three CD4 naive, three CD4 memory, two CD8 naive and one CD8 memory plate. General study findings and limits: Generally, estimated richness proved larger in naive subsets than it did in memory subsets.

Worth noting for this clone: Its antigen remains unidentified.

All of the donors resided in Nashville, Tennessee, and each was a Caucasian adult. Trimming took off 8 bases at V and 6 bases at J, with 5 bases between the two ends. Germline lookup yields CDR1 WNHNN and CDR2 SYGVQD (reference sequence). CDR3 size: 9 residues. The table came from immunoSEQ multiplex PCR; TCRdb's copy has only in-frame clones and leaves some out. The sample gives more than 2,000,000 clones, around 94% of which show up once; about 0.13% is in the top ten. This chain links TRBV10-1 with TRBJ2-7, with unresolved D. The TCR originated in a man younger than 35 in good health. The sequencing input was naive CD4+ T cells sorted from blood. Subset meaning: CD45RA+ positively selected. CDR3 loop: CASGIEQYF. The CDR3 region has the DNA TGCGCCAGCGGCATCGAGCAGTACTTC.